This T cell receptor (beta chain) was sequenced for a study of blood T cell repertoires in COVID-19. Looking at the study overall: Italy, Spain and the United States were the sources of the convalescent and acute COVID-19 samples. Sources were T cells, B-cell-depleted T cells, or PBMCs; the material itself was cDNA or gDNA.

In the original workflow: Amplification of reference gene primers was used by the study to estimate nucleated cell counts. Using immunoSEQ multiplex PCR, the repertoire was profiled, and TCRdb retains in-frame clones only, with some absent. V and J calls plus clone size are reproduced from that table; the DNA served to infer D and trimming. The table lists 77,000 or so clones, about 85% of them singletons, with 5.1% in the top ten. The V end lost 2 bases, the J end lost 1 base, and 10 bases lay between the germline ends. Germline V lookup: CDR1 MNHEY, CDR2 SMNVEV (reference sequence). There are 15 residues in the CDR3.

Sequencing was carried out using peripheral blood. This TCR was sampled from a man older than 75 with acute or convalescent COVID-19. This chain uses TRBV27 with TRBJ2-3, with D perhaps TRBD1 (6 bases). CDR3 sequence reads: CASSLGTLRTDTQYF. In DNA form, the CDR3 reads TGTGCCAGCAGTTTAGGGACATTACGCACAGATACGCAGTATTTT.